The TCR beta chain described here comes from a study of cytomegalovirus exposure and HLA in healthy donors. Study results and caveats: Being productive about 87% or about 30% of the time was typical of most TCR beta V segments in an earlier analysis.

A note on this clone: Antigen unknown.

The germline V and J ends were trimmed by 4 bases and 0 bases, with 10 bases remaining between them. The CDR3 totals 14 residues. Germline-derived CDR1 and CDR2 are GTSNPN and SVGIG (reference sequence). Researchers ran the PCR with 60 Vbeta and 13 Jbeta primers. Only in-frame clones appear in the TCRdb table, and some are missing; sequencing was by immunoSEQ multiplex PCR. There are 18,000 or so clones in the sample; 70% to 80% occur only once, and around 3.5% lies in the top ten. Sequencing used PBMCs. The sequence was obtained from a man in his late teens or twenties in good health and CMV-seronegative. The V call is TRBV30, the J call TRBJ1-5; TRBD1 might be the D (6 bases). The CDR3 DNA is TGTGCCTGGACCCTAGGGGGTAGCAATCAGCCCCAGCATTTT. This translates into CAWTLGGSNQPQHF.